This entry describes one T cell receptor beta chain. No cognate antigen has been identified for it. No much larger clonotype is one base removed from it; base qualities were not supplied. This sample was taken from a study of T cell responses to AZD1222 COVID-19 vaccine (dated by TCRdb to about 2021). For the wider study: AZD1222 recipients given second doses at about 4 weeks or at about 12 weeks were pooled, since spike-specific TCR depth and breadth were not found to differ between the two schedules. TCR sequencing was performed for fewer than 250 trial participants, of whom roughly 200 were given two doses of AZD1222 and around 25 were given two doses of MenACWY control vaccine. Trial participants were enrolled by age into subgroups of 18-55, 56-69 and 70-plus years, and around 150, 28 and 57 TCR-sequenced participants, respectively, were included in these subgroups. Overall study outcomes, separate from this receptor: A significant rise in spike-specific TCR breadth and depth was observed after two AZD1222 doses relative to day 0 and relative to MenACWY recipients. In the small 56-69-year group, the increase in depth fell short of significance, most likely because of low power. Conclusions about previously exposed vaccinees were limited because only a handful of AZD1222 recipients were SARS-CoV-2 seropositive at baseline. Participants were mostly white British and included more females than males, and it was suggested by the authors that clonal diversity may have been underestimated. The whole spike protein was spanned by vaccine-associated CD4 TCRs, and dominant responses were seen in regions 160-218 and 743-854. Reportedly, almost half of the unique spike-specific TCRs recognized epitopes lying outside the regions that are mutated in the B.1.351 and B.1.1.7 variants. Because no samples from the day 14 peak response were available, repertoires could be characterized only after the peak T cell response.

The CDR3 regions of human TCRbeta chains were analyzed by immunosequencing. The original pipeline was this. TCRs in the repertoires were matched against a reference library of SARS-CoV-2-specific TCRs that had been generated with the MIRA antigen-specificity platform. Breadth was defined as the fraction of unique TCRs that were SARS-CoV-2-associated. Depth was defined as the fraction of total T cells that were SARS-CoV-2-associated. Using the MIRA data, each spike-specific TCR was assigned both to the spike region to which the TCR was reactive and to a CD4 or CD8 class. Log10-transformed breadth and depth values were compared by one-way ANOVA with Sidak's multiple comparisons tests. Drawn from immuneACCESS, this table holds only the in-frame rearrangements with V and J called that TCRdb kept. Clones are partly lost; checked studies trace under half to an unresolved V gene and leave the rest unexplained. The V and J calls and clone size come from that table; D and trimming were worked out from the DNA. This sample comprises some 140,000 clones, 92% of them detected only once. The ten largest clones capture 2.5% to 4% of the sample.

The time point label for this specimen denotes: baseline before first vaccination. Vaccinee samples came from UK trials COV001 and COV002, including a single-blind randomized controlled phase 2/3 trial of AZD1222 (ChAdOx1 nCoV-19) in healthy adults. For TCRbeta chain sequencing, PBMC samples from trial participants were taken at day 0 and at day 28 after the second dose. According to the germline V gene (reference sequence), CDR1 reads LGHDT and CDR2 reads YNNKEL. There are 13 amino acids in the CDR3, from cysteine to phenylalanine inclusive. The sequence is cut down to CDR3 DNA, 39 bases in frame from base 1. The V end loses 2 bases and the J end loses 7 bases, and a stretch of 9 bases separates them.

The sample consisted of peripheral blood, taken on day 0 of AZD1222 vaccination. The sequence derives from an adult in good health. The V gene is TRBV3-1 (or the pseudogene TRBV3-2) and the J gene is TRBJ1-5; the D gene is unclear. The CDR3 region has the sequence CASSQRPGQPQHF. In nucleotide form, the sequence is TGTGCCAGCAGCCAACGACCCGGACAGCCCCAGCATTTT.